Each of the 3 T cell receptor beta chains below was sequenced from the same sample in a study of spatial heterogeneity in lung cancer. TCRdb re-called the 5' RACE reads through MiXCR, storing one row per CDR3 protein. The table has under 75,000 distinct CDR3 sequences, about 8% seen once. The time point here: sample taken at primary tumor resection. Unsorted tumor, nontumor lung tissue or cryopreserved PBMC supplied the whole RNA. This sample comprised PBMCs, obtained at surgery. The receptors shown here come from a female donor with early-stage non-small cell lung cancer.

The genes are TRBV12-3 or TRBV12-4 and TRBJ1-4, with D perhaps matching TRBD1 (6 bases). V was pared by 6 bases and J by 11 bases, with 13 bases between. CDR3 length: 12 residues. The CDR3 DNA is TGTGCCAGCAGCGCAGGGGAGGGGAAACTGTTTTTT. The encoded protein is CASSAGEGKLFF.

The chain links TRBV29-1 to TRBJ2-1; 8 positions match TRBD2. There are 11 residues in the CDR3. Unmatched junction bases numbered 6, after V lost 7 bases and J lost 10 bases. The germline V gene encodes CDR1 SQVTM and CDR2 ANQGSEA. CDR3 loop: CSESGRGEQFF. DNA of the CDR3: TGCAGCGAAAGCGGGAGAGGAGAGCAGTTCTTC.

This clonotype was found many times. The J gene is TRBJ2-1, the V gene TRBV28; D not resolved. CDR1 and CDR2 (germline): MDHEN, SYDVKM. The CDR3 is 12 residues long. Trimming removed 8 bases from V and 4 bases from J, with 9 bases in between. The CDR3 spells CASCYGYNEQFF. The CDR3 coding sequence is TGTGCCAGCTGTTACGGATACAATGAGCAGTTCTTC.